Each of the 18 T cell receptor beta chains below was sequenced from the same sample in a study of identical twins (dated by TCRdb to the mid-2010s). The library was prepared using 5' RACE. Sequencing relied on an Illumina HiSeq 2000. TCRdb reran the public reads through fastp at Q25 and MiXCR, keeping productive beta chains. Rows with a matching CDR3 protein are joined into one entry that keeps the most common DNA and genes. The sample profile shows approximately 250,000 distinct CDR3 sequences; over 5.5% of them were found once. The ten largest clonotypes hold roughly 14% of the sample. These data were also reused for a study on T cells expressing NK-cell markers.

Sequencing was performed on CD8+ T cells sorted from blood. The receptors shown here come from a woman under 30 in good health.

This clonotype was counted many times. The rearrangement links TRBV7-6 to TRBJ2-7, with TRBD1 matching 7 bases. The CDR3 spans 15 residues. The V gene's germline CDR1 is SGHVS and CDR2 FNYEAQ. V shed 3 bases and J 0 bases; nucleotides not matched to a gene: 5. CDR3 region: CASSFAGTASYEQYF. The CDR3 coding sequence is TGTGCCAGCAGCTTTGCCGGGACAGCCTCCTACGAGCAGTACTTC.

V and J are TRBV7-6 and TRBJ1-5, with 8 bases lining up with TRBD1. The CDR3 consists of 13 residues. Germline CDR1 SGHVS, CDR2 FNYEAQ. V shed 5 bases, J shed 9 bases, and the junction held 6 bases outside the gene matches. CDR3 in DNA: TGTGCCAGCAGCGCACAGGGGGATGGGCCCCAGCATTTT. Protein sequence: CASSAQGDGPQHF.

This clonotype came up a few times. The gene calls are TRBV12-5 and TRBJ2-7; D remains unclear. With 4 bases removed from V and 6 bases from J, the gap between germline ends came to 13 bases. Germline V gene data show CDR1 as LGHNT and CDR2 as FRNRAP. CDR3 length: 13 amino acids. CDR3 nucleotides: TGTGCTAGTGGTTCGGACCCGTGGGGCGAGCAGTACTTC. Its translation: CASGSDPWGEQYF.

This clonotype was found a few times. This chain links TRBV7-8 with TRBJ1-1; 9 nucleotides match TRBD1. Germline CDR1 and CDR2: SGHVS and FQNEAQ. The ends lost 4 bases at V and 4 bases at J; junction bases unmatched: 4. The CDR3 is 14 residues long. The CDR3 coding sequence is TGTGCCAGCAGCTACAGGGGGCTGAGCACTGAAGCTTTCTTT. Its translation: CASSYRGLSTEAFF.

The genes are TRBV20-1 and TRBJ2-1; 10 positions agree with TRBD2. Germline loops: CDR1 DFQATT, CDR2 SNEGSKA (reference sequence). The junction had 4 bases not matched to a gene; V was cut back by 0 bases and J by 8 bases. The CDR3 loop spans 14 amino acids. This chain's CDR3 is CSAREPLAGDEQFF. The DNA for the CDR3 is TGCAGTGCTAGAGAACCGCTAGCGGGAGATGAGCAGTTCTTC.

The V and J genes are TRBV5-1 and TRBJ2-3; 9 bases are a match to TRBD2. Germline lookup yields CDR1 SGHRS and CDR2 YFSETQ. The CDR3 spans 15 residues. The J segment lost 6 bases and the V segment lost 9 bases, leaving 14 bases of the junction unmatched. CDR3 in amino acids: CATTAGTSFRDTQYF. In nucleotides, the CDR3 is TGCGCCACCACGGCCGGGACTAGCTTCAGGGATACGCAGTATTTT.

There are a few counts of this clonotype. The CDR3 DNA is TGTGCCAGCAGCTTAGTAGTTCGGGCGGTGCGGAACACCGGGGAGCTGTTTTTT. Its protein is CASSLVVRAVRNTGELFF. The genes are TRBV7-8 and TRBJ2-2; D is ambiguous. The CDR3 runs 18 residues. V lost 1 base to trimming and J lost 1 base, with 16 bases between them. Germline V gives CDR1 SGHVS, CDR2 FQNEAQ.

This clonotype was detected only a few times. CDR3 in DNA: TGTGCCAGCAGCCCCTCGCGGGCGGGAGGCTACACCTTC. Translating gives CASSPSRAGGYTF. The chain has TRBV12-3 or TRBV12-4 and TRBJ1-2, with D unresolved. V lost 6 bases and J lost 8, with 16 bases in between. The length of the CDR3 is 13 residues.

In its sample, this clonotype was seen a few times. The chain recombines TRBV30 with TRBJ2-2; D perhaps matches TRBD2 (6 bases). Trimming left V 3 bases short and J 7 bases short, with 12 bases between. Germline V gives CDR1 GTSNPN, CDR2 SVGIG (reference sequence). This CDR3 is 13 amino acids long. The CDR3 protein is CAWSAGQGGELFF. CDR3 nucleotide sequence: TGTGCCTGGAGCGCGGGGCAGGGCGGGGAGCTGTTTTTT.

CDR3 residues: CASSPKVQRLNTEAFF. DNA for the CDR3: TGTGCCAGCAGCCCTAAGGTTCAACGCCTGAACACTGAAGCTTTCTTT. The rearrangement joins TRBV6-1 to TRBJ1-1, with unresolved D. The CDR3 contains 16 residues. Per the germline V gene, CDR1 is MNHNS and CDR2 is SASEGT. V was shortened by 6 bases and J by 0 bases, with 17 bases between the two germline ends.

V usage is TRBV15 and J usage is TRBJ1-2; a weak D match, TRBD1 (5 bases). CDR3 size: 11 residues. Trimming removed 6 bases at V and 8 bases at J, with 10 bases between. Germline V CDR1 and CDR2: LNHNV, YYDKDF (reference sequence). The CDR3 nucleotides read TGTGCCACCAGGGCCGGGGACGGCTACACCTTC. It encodes CATRAGDGYTF.

This clonotype was counted many times. V usage is TRBV12-3 or TRBV12-4 and J usage is TRBJ1-1; tentative D call: TRBD1 (6 bases). Trimming pared 8 bases from V and 13 bases from J, leaving 17 bases between. The CDR3 contains 11 residues. The CDR3 loop is CASGTGPRGFF. CDR3 sequence (DNA): TGTGCCAGCGGAACAGGGCCGAGGGGTTTCTTT.

The V call is TRBV7-9, the J call TRBJ2-1, with 7 bases identical to TRBD2. The CDR3 is 16 amino acids. Per germline, CDR1 SEHNR and CDR2 FQNEAQ (reference sequence). After removal of 0 bases from V and 7 bases from J, the junction contained 9 bases not matched to a gene. CDR3 region: CASSLATGLHLNEQFF. CDR3 nucleotides: TGTGCCAGCAGCTTAGCTACGGGACTACACCTTAATGAGCAGTTCTTC.

Ten or more counts support this clonotype. The chain employs TRBV6-5 and TRBJ2-1; D gene ambiguous. The CDR3 extends over 13 amino acids. V was shortened by 3 bases and J by 5 bases, with 8 bases between the two germline ends. Germline lookup yields CDR1 MNHEY and CDR2 SVGAGI. The CDR3 DNA follows: TGTGCCAGCAGTTATAGCTTCGACAATGAGCAGTTCTTC. Translated, it gives CASSYSFDNEQFF.

There are a few counts of this clonotype. The rearrangement uses TRBV4-3 and TRBJ2-7, with TRBD1 matching over 8 bases. The CDR3 has 15 amino acids. Germline CDR1 LGHNA, CDR2 YSLEER. V was pared by 1 base and J by 2 bases, with 4 bases of the junction left unmatched. CDR3 DNA sequence: TGCGCCAGCAGCCAAGCATGGGGACAGGCCTACGAGCAGTACTTC. Protein sequence: CASSQAWGQAYEQYF.

The sample holds a few counts of this clonotype. The V gene is TRBV10-2, the J gene TRBJ2-7, with a tentative D call TRBD1 (5 bases). CDR3 size: 13 residues. The V gene's germline CDR1 is WSHSY and CDR2 SAAADI. Trimming pared 0 bases from V and 11 bases from J, leaving 14 bases between. The CDR3 DNA reads TGCGCCAGCAGTGAGTCGACGCAGGAAGGGGAGTACTTC. Protein sequence: CASSESTQEGEYF.

This clonotype was observed a few times. This chain uses TRBV29-1 with TRBJ2-3; TRBD2 agrees at 10 bases. Germline values: CDR1 SQVTM, CDR2 ANQGSEA. The junction had 10 bases not matched to a gene; V was cut back by 3 bases and J by 4 bases. The CDR3 extends over 16 amino acids. The CDR3 sequence is CSVDGTLAGVPDTQYF. The CDR3 DNA follows: TGCAGCGTTGATGGAACTCTAGCGGGAGTACCAGATACGCAGTATTTT.

This clonotype was seen ten or more times. V usage is TRBV12-3 or TRBV12-4 and J usage is TRBJ1-5; D not resolved. V shed 3 bases and J shed 0 bases, with 3 bases lying between them. This CDR3 spans 13 amino acids. The CDR3 loop reads CASSFNSNQPQHF. For the CDR3, the DNA is TGTGCCAGCAGTTTTAATAGCAATCAGCCCCAGCATTTT.